These T cell receptor beta chains were read from a single sample in a study of cytomegalovirus exposure and HLA in healthy donors. TCRdb's table, derived via immunoSEQ multiplex PCR, lists solely in-frame clones and lacks some. The profile shows fewer than 140,000 clones, more than 70% of them singletons. The sequenced sample consisted of PBMCs. The receptors here all came from a man in his forties or fifties in good health and CMV-seronegative. Each CDR3 is given with its conserved first and last residue. The D gene is left open where the match is weak. Expanded clones are given a class, and other clones once, few, many or no size at all.

CDR3 protein: CASSARPERNQPQHF
CDR3 DNA: TGTGCCAGCAGCGCCAGGCCAGAGCGCAATCAGCCCCAGCATTTT
V gene: TRBV7-8
D gene: .
clone size: .
J gene: TRBJ1-5

CDR3 protein: CASSAGQGGTDTQYF
CDR3 DNA: TGTGCCAGCAGTGCCGGACAGGGTGGTACAGATACGCAGTATTTT
V gene: TRBV5-4
D gene: TRBD1
clone size: .
J gene: TRBJ2-3

CDR3 protein: CASSPREGTLYGEAFF
CDR3 DNA: TGCGCCAGCAGCCCCCGCGAGGGGACACTCTATGGCGAAGCTTTCTTT
V gene: TRBV4-1
D gene: .
clone size: .
J gene: TRBJ1-1

CDR3 protein: CASSASRQINSPLHF
CDR3 DNA: TGTGCCAGCAGCGCATCTCGACAGATTAATTCACCCCTCCACTTT
V gene: TRBV7-8
D gene: .
clone size: .
J gene: TRBJ1-6

CDR3 protein: CASSISGTGKETQYF
CDR3 DNA: TGTGCCAGTAGTATATCTGGGACAGGAAAAGAGACCCAGTACTTC
V gene: TRBV19
D gene: TRBD1
clone size: few
J gene: TRBJ2-5

CDR3 protein: CAISEERRGGLNEQFF
CDR3 DNA: TGTGCCATCAGTGAGGAACGGCGGGGGGGCCTCAATGAGCAGTTCTTC
V gene: TRBV10-3
D gene: TRBD2
clone size: .
J gene: TRBJ2-1

CDR3 protein: CASSDTGDYGYTF
CDR3 DNA: TGTGCCAGCTCGGATACAGGTGACTATGGCTACACCTTC
V gene: TRBV18
D gene: .
clone size: .
J gene: TRBJ1-2

CDR3 protein: CAISGASGGRQLNTEAFF
CDR3 DNA: TGTGCCATCAGTGGGGCCTCAGGGGGTAGGCAGCTGAACACTGAAGCTTTCTTT
V gene: TRBV10-3
D gene: TRBD1
clone size: .
J gene: TRBJ1-1

CDR3 protein: CASSSDDGGGTGELFF
CDR3 DNA: TGTGCCAGCAGTTCGGACGACGGGGGGGGCACCGGGGAGCTGTTTTTT
V gene: TRBV6-4
D gene: TRBD2
clone size: .
J gene: TRBJ2-2

CDR3 protein: CASSLQTGVSGNTIYF
CDR3 DNA: TGTGCCAGCAGTTTACAGACAGGGGTCTCTGGAAACACCATATATTTT
V gene: TRBV28
D gene: TRBD1
clone size: .
J gene: TRBJ1-3

CDR3 protein: CASSLVGGSYNSPLHF
CDR3 DNA: TGTGCCAGCAGCTTGGTTGGGGGGTCCTATAATTCACCCCTCCACTTT
V gene: TRBV5-4
D gene: .
clone size: .
J gene: TRBJ1-6

CDR3 protein: CASSLTSGGAAGELFF
CDR3 DNA: TGCGCCAGCAGCTTGACTAGCGGGGGGGCCGCCGGGGAGCTGTTTTTT
V gene: TRBV5-1
D gene: TRBD2
clone size: .
J gene: TRBJ2-2

CDR3 protein: CASSPGNSNQPQHF
CDR3 DNA: TGTGCCAGCTCACCCGGGAATAGCAATCAGCCCCAGCATTTT
V gene: TRBV18
D gene: .
clone size: once
J gene: TRBJ1-5